A selection of T cell receptor beta chains follows, all from one sample in a study of blood T cells in healthy people across ages. TCRdb called the 5' RACE reads again in MiXCR, with one record for every CDR3 protein. The sample holds around 1.5 million distinct CDR3 sequences, roughly a third seen once. Sequencing was performed on blood. Source of these receptors: a woman aged 25 to 39 in good health. The CDR3 runs from the conserved cysteine through the conserved F or W. Fields, in order: V gene, clone size, J gene, D gene, CDR3 DNA, CDR3 protein. The D gene is left open where the match is weak. Size tells how often a clone was seen (once, few, many) or the class of an expanded clone, and some rows leave it out.

V gene: TRBV2; clone size: -; J gene: TRBJ1-1; D gene: -; CDR3 DNA: TGTGCCAGCAGTGAGGGGGGCGGGAACACTGAAGCTTTCTTT; CDR3 protein: CASSEGGGNTEAFF
V gene: TRBV28; clone size: few; J gene: TRBJ2-7; D gene: -; CDR3 DNA: TGTGCCAGCAGCGCCCTAACTCGCGCGGAACCCGCCCGCGAGCAGTACTTC; CDR3 protein: CASSALTRAEPAREQYF
V gene: TRBV6-1; clone size: -; J gene: TRBJ2-7; D gene: -; CDR3 DNA: TGTGCCAGCATGCTAGTTTACTACGAGCAGTACTTC; CDR3 protein: CASMLVYYEQYF
V gene: TRBV18; clone size: few; J gene: TRBJ2-7; D gene: TRBD2; CDR3 DNA: TGTGCCAGCTCCGGGGGGTACTCCTACGAGCAGTACTTC; CDR3 protein: CASSGGYSYEQYF
V gene: TRBV20-1; clone size: few; J gene: TRBJ2-1; D gene: -; CDR3 DNA: TGCAGTGCTAGAGACAGGGTGGGCAATGAGCAGTTCTTC; CDR3 protein: CSARDRVGNEQFF
V gene: TRBV4-1; clone size: few; J gene: TRBJ2-7; D gene: TRBD2; CDR3 DNA: TGCGCCAGCAGACGCGAATGGCGGGGGGGCAACTACGAGCAGTACTTC; CDR3 protein: CASRREWRGGNYEQYF
V gene: TRBV28; clone size: -; J gene: TRBJ2-7; D gene: TRBD2; CDR3 DNA: TGTGCCAGCAGTTCCTCGGGACTAGAGCAGTACTTC; CDR3 protein: CASSSSGLEQYF
V gene: TRBV7-2; clone size: few; J gene: TRBJ2-5; D gene: -; CDR3 DNA: TGTGCCAGCAGCTTCCCCACGGGGGGCGGCGAGACCCAGTACTTC; CDR3 protein: CASSFPTGGGETQYF
V gene: TRBV7-4; clone size: few; J gene: TRBJ2-7; D gene: TRBD1; CDR3 DNA: TGTGCCAGCAGCCGTGCAGGGGGCGCCCCCTACGAGCAGTACTTC; CDR3 protein: CASSRAGGAPYEQYF
V gene: TRBV18; clone size: -; J gene: TRBJ2-4; D gene: -; CDR3 DNA: TGTGCCAGCTCACCTGGGGTAGTTCGGGAGCAGTACTTC; CDR3 protein: CASSPGVVREQYF
V gene: TRBV5-5; clone size: -; J gene: TRBJ1-2; D gene: -; CDR3 DNA: TGTGCCAGCAGCTTTTCGACCTCTATCCCTTATGGCTACACCTTC; CDR3 protein: CASSFSTSIPYGYTF
V gene: TRBV5-1; clone size: -; J gene: TRBJ1-2; D gene: TRBD1; CDR3 DNA: TGCGCCAGCAGCCTGGGGGGACAGTTCTATGGCCACACCTTC; CDR3 protein: CASSLGGQFYGHTF
V gene: TRBV10-3; clone size: few; J gene: TRBJ1-1; D gene: -; CDR3 DNA: TGTGCCATCAGTGGACAGGCAAACACTGAAGCTTTCTTT; CDR3 protein: CAISGQANTEAFF
V gene: TRBV5-4; clone size: -; J gene: TRBJ1-2; D gene: TRBD1; CDR3 DNA: TGTGCCAGCACCGTTGGGACAGGGAAACTCGGCTACACCTTC; CDR3 protein: CASTVGTGKLGYTF
V gene: TRBV11-1; clone size: few; J gene: TRBJ2-7; D gene: TRBD1; CDR3 DNA: TGTGCCAGCAGCTCCAAAGGGACAGGGCTAGGAGAGCAGTACTTC; CDR3 protein: CASSSKGTGLGEQYF
V gene: TRBV29-1; clone size: many; J gene: TRBJ2-5; D gene: TRBD1; CDR3 DNA: TGCAGCGTCTCGAGGGACAGGGCGGTACAGACCCAGTACTTC; CDR3 protein: CSVSRDRAVQTQYF
V gene: TRBV20-1; clone size: few; J gene: TRBJ1-1; D gene: -; CDR3 DNA: TGCAGTGCTAGGACCCCAGGTCCTCAGAACACTGAAGCTTTCTTT; CDR3 protein: CSARTPGPQNTEAFF
V gene: TRBV5-5; clone size: few; J gene: TRBJ2-1; D gene: -; CDR3 DNA: TGTGCCAGCAGCCCGGCCACCTACAATGAGCAGTTCTTC; CDR3 protein: CASSPATYNEQFF
V gene: TRBV7-3; clone size: few; J gene: TRBJ2-5; D gene: -; CDR3 DNA: TGTGCCAGCAGCTTGGGGGGGGCCCCAGAGACCCAGTACTTC; CDR3 protein: CASSLGGAPETQYF
V gene: TRBV10-3; clone size: few; J gene: TRBJ2-3; D gene: -; CDR3 DNA: TGTGCCATCAGTGAGTCGCGGAGGGGCCGCACAGGGGATACGCAGTATTTT; CDR3 protein: CAISESRRGRTGDTQYF
V gene: TRBV9; clone size: -; J gene: TRBJ2-6; D gene: -; CDR3 DNA: TGTGCCAGCAGCGTATTCGACAGCCCTGGGGCCAACGTCCTGACTTTC; CDR3 protein: CASSVFDSPGANVLTF
V gene: TRBV7-2; clone size: -; J gene: TRBJ2-3; D gene: TRBD2; CDR3 DNA: TGTGCCAGCAGCTTAGAGGGACTAGCGGAGGTGTATTTT; CDR3 protein: CASSLEGLAEVYF
V gene: TRBV6-1; clone size: -; J gene: TRBJ2-3; D gene: TRBD2; CDR3 DNA: TGTGCCAGCCGCCAGACTAGCGGCACTAGCACAGATACGCAGTATTTT; CDR3 protein: CASRQTSGTSTDTQYF
V gene: TRBV30; clone size: -; J gene: TRBJ1-5; D gene: -; CDR3 DNA: TGTGCCTGGAGTGTACCAAGACTTAGCAATCAGCCCCAGCATTTT; CDR3 protein: CAWSVPRLSNQPQHF
V gene: TRBV4-2; clone size: -; J gene: TRBJ2-4; D gene: TRBD1; CDR3 DNA: TGTGCCAGCAGCCAAGATCACTCAGGGGGCACCACCAAAAACATTCAGTACTTC; CDR3 protein: CASSQDHSGGTTKNIQYF
V gene: TRBV20-1; clone size: -; J gene: TRBJ1-5; D gene: TRBD1; CDR3 DNA: TGCAGTGCTGGGACAGAATATAGCAATCAGCCCCAGCATTTT; CDR3 protein: CSAGTEYSNQPQHF
V gene: TRBV11-2; clone size: -; J gene: TRBJ2-7; D gene: -; CDR3 DNA: TGTGCCAGCAGCCCCCACAAGGTAACCTACGAGCAGTACTTC; CDR3 protein: CASSPHKVTYEQYF
V gene: TRBV20-1; clone size: few; J gene: TRBJ2-7; D gene: -; CDR3 DNA: TGCAGTGCGACACCGGGGAGTGGGCTATCCTACGAGCAGTACTTC; CDR3 protein: CSATPGSGLSYEQYF
V gene: TRBV28; clone size: many; J gene: TRBJ2-3; D gene: -; CDR3 DNA: TGTGCCAGCAGTTTAGCAGGTCCCACAGATACGCAGTATTTT; CDR3 protein: CASSLAGPTDTQYF
V gene: TRBV18; clone size: -; J gene: TRBJ2-7; D gene: -; CDR3 DNA: TGTGCCAGCTCACCATCCACAGGCCTCACCTACGAGCAGTACTTC; CDR3 protein: CASSPSTGLTYEQYF
V gene: TRBV27; clone size: -; J gene: TRBJ2-7; D gene: -; CDR3 DNA: TGTGCCAGCAGAGAGACCCACGAGCAGTACTTC; CDR3 protein: CASRETHEQYF
V gene: TRBV20-1; clone size: few; J gene: TRBJ2-1; D gene: -; CDR3 DNA: TGCAGTGCGTGGGACCTTACCTACAATGAGCAGTTCTTC; CDR3 protein: CSAWDLTYNEQFF
V gene: TRBV7-6; clone size: -; J gene: TRBJ2-3; D gene: -; CDR3 DNA: TGTGCCAGCAGCTTAGATCAGCTGAAAGATACGCAGTATTTT; CDR3 protein: CASSLDQLKDTQYF
V gene: TRBV28; clone size: -; J gene: TRBJ2-7; D gene: TRBD1; CDR3 DNA: TGTGCCAGCAGTCCCTCGACAGGGGACAATTTCTACGAGCAGTACTTC; CDR3 protein: CASSPSTGDNFYEQYF
V gene: TRBV6-2/TRBV6-3; clone size: -; J gene: TRBJ2-5; D gene: TRBD2; CDR3 DNA: TGTGCCAGCAGCCCCCAACGGGCTAAGCGGGGGAATCAGGAGACCCAGTACTTC; CDR3 protein: CASSPQRAKRGNQETQYF
V gene: TRBV11-2; clone size: -; J gene: TRBJ2-7; D gene: TRBD2; CDR3 DNA: TGTGCCAGCAGCTTAGATTCAGTAGCGGGGGAATACGAGCAGTACTTC; CDR3 protein: CASSLDSVAGEYEQYF
V gene: TRBV28; clone size: -; J gene: TRBJ2-5; D gene: TRBD2; CDR3 DNA: TGTGCCAGCAGTTTACGAATGGCGGGAGCCCAAGAGACCCAGTACTTC; CDR3 protein: CASSLRMAGAQETQYF
V gene: TRBV5-6; clone size: once; J gene: TRBJ2-7; D gene: -; CDR3 DNA: TGTGCCAGCAGCATCTCGGGCATTTTCTACGAGCAGTACTTC; CDR3 protein: CASSISGIFYEQYF
V gene: TRBV11-2; clone size: -; J gene: TRBJ2-7; D gene: TRBD2; CDR3 DNA: TGTGCCAGCAGCTTACCGGCGGGAGTCGGCGAGCAGTACTTC; CDR3 protein: CASSLPAGVGEQYF
V gene: TRBV28; clone size: -; J gene: TRBJ1-5; D gene: TRBD1; CDR3 DNA: TGTACCAGCAGTACACGACAGGGGCTGAATCAGCCCCAGCATTTT; CDR3 protein: CTSSTRQGLNQPQHF
V gene: TRBV13; clone size: -; J gene: TRBJ2-5; D gene: -; CDR3 DNA: TGTGCCAGCAGCATCGGACGGATGTTACAAGAGACCCAGTACTTC; CDR3 protein: CASSIGRMLQETQYF
V gene: TRBV9; clone size: -; J gene: TRBJ2-3; D gene: TRBD2; CDR3 DNA: TGTGCCAGCAGCGGATTCATAGCGGGGGGGCCGGATACGCAGTATTTT; CDR3 protein: CASSGFIAGGPDTQYF
V gene: TRBV28; clone size: -; J gene: TRBJ2-1; D gene: -; CDR3 DNA: TGTGCCAGCAGGAGCCTAGTATCGTCAGATGAGCAGTTCTTC; CDR3 protein: CASRSLVSSDEQFF
V gene: TRBV4-1; clone size: -; J gene: TRBJ2-1; D gene: TRBD2; CDR3 DNA: TGCGCCAGCAGCCAAGCTTTAGCGGGGTATGAGCAGTTCTTC; CDR3 protein: CASSQALAGYEQFF
V gene: TRBV7-8; clone size: -; J gene: TRBJ1-6; D gene: -; CDR3 DNA: TGTGCCAGCAGCAAAAGGACAGAAGATAATTCACCCCTCCACTTT; CDR3 protein: CASSKRTEDNSPLHF
V gene: TRBV6-1; clone size: once; J gene: TRBJ1-2; D gene: -; CDR3 DNA: TGTGCCAGCAGTGATTCAGGAGTATCCTATGGCTACACCTTC; CDR3 protein: CASSDSGVSYGYTF
V gene: TRBV7-9; clone size: few; J gene: TRBJ2-7; D gene: TRBD1; CDR3 DNA: TGTGCCAGCAGCCCCATGGGACAGGGAAGATCCTACGAGCAGTACTTC; CDR3 protein: CASSPMGQGRSYEQYF
V gene: TRBV5-1; clone size: few; J gene: TRBJ2-7; D gene: TRBD2; CDR3 DNA: TGCGCCAGCAGCTCAGGCGGGGGGGGCTCCTACGAGCAGTACTTC; CDR3 protein: CASSSGGGGSYEQYF
V gene: TRBV12-3/TRBV12-4; clone size: -; J gene: TRBJ1-5; D gene: TRBD1; CDR3 DNA: TGTGCCAGCAGTTTTGGGACAGGGTCCTATCAGCCCCAGCATTTT; CDR3 protein: CASSFGTGSYQPQHF
V gene: TRBV7-6; clone size: many; J gene: TRBJ2-7; D gene: TRBD1; CDR3 DNA: TGTGCCAGCAGCGATGGACAGGGTGACGAGCAGTACTTC; CDR3 protein: CASSDGQGDEQYF
V gene: TRBV5-4; clone size: -; J gene: TRBJ2-4; D gene: -; CDR3 DNA: TGTGCCAGCAGCTTGGACGCAATCCTCATGAGGGAGCAGTACTTC; CDR3 protein: CASSLDAILMREQYF
V gene: TRBV29-1; clone size: -; J gene: TRBJ2-2; D gene: -; CDR3 DNA: TGCAGCGTGGATCTAGCTGGGACCGGGGAACTGTTTTTT; CDR3 protein: CSVDLAGTGELFF
V gene: TRBV5-1; clone size: few; J gene: TRBJ2-7; D gene: TRBD1; CDR3 DNA: TGCGCCAGCAGCTTGACGCTGAGGGTGGACAGGGCAAGTTACGAGCAGTACTTC; CDR3 protein: CASSLTLRVDRASYEQYF
V gene: TRBV9; clone size: -; J gene: TRBJ2-3; D gene: TRBD2; CDR3 DNA: TGTGCCAGCAGCGCCCCATTAGCGGGGGGGCCTCCAGATACGCAGTATTTT; CDR3 protein: CASSAPLAGGPPDTQYF
V gene: TRBV2; clone size: few; J gene: TRBJ2-7; D gene: -; CDR3 DNA: TGTGCCAGCGGGTTAAACGAGCAGTACTTC; CDR3 protein: CASGLNEQYF
V gene: TRBV20-1; clone size: few; J gene: TRBJ2-7; D gene: -; CDR3 DNA: TGCAGTGCGCCGGGGGAGGGGGCAATCAACGAGCAGTACTTC; CDR3 protein: CSAPGEGAINEQYF
V gene: TRBV3-1; clone size: -; J gene: TRBJ1-2; D gene: -; CDR3 DNA: TGTGCCAGCAGCCGATCGTTCGAGAGACCGCCTAACTATGGCTACACCTTC; CDR3 protein: CASSRSFERPPNYGYTF
V gene: TRBV7-2; clone size: many; J gene: TRBJ2-3; D gene: -; CDR3 DNA: TGTGCCAGCAGCGACAACGGGGCAGATACGCAGTATTTT; CDR3 protein: CASSDNGADTQYF
V gene: TRBV29-1; clone size: -; J gene: TRBJ2-2; D gene: -; CDR3 DNA: TGCAGCGTTGAACCTGGCTCCAACACCGGGGAGCTGTTTTTT; CDR3 protein: CSVEPGSNTGELFF
V gene: TRBV4-1; clone size: many; J gene: TRBJ2-5; D gene: TRBD2; CDR3 DNA: TGCGCCAGCAGGACTAGCGGAACGTACCAAGAGACCCAGTACTTC; CDR3 protein: CASRTSGTYQETQYF